The 18 T cell receptor beta chains below come from one sample, sequenced in a study of cytomegalovirus exposure and HLA in healthy donors (dated by TCRdb to 2016 to 2017). The library was made by the immunoSEQ multiplex PCR assay. Sourced from immuneACCESS, this table was stored by TCRdb with only in-frame sequences that have V and J called. A share of the clones is absent; for the studies checked, an unresolved V gene accounts for under half, and the remainder has no known explanation. Here the sample has roughly 250,000 clones; around 87% occur a single time. In total, the top ten clones hold 1% to 1.5% of the sample. Sequencing was done on a sample of PBMCs. Receptors were obtained from a woman aged 25 to 39 in good health and CMV-seropositive.

The rearrangement links TRBV7-3 to TRBJ2-5; the D gene is possibly TRBD2 (5 bases). This CDR3 spans 14 amino acids. Trimming shortened V by 1 base and J by 5 bases, and 11 bases separated the two germline ends. The germline gives CDR1 SGHTA, CDR2 FQGTGA. Here the CDR3 DNA reads TGTGCCAGCAGCTTAAACGGGGATCGGGAGACCCAGTACTTC. This codes for CASSLNGDRETQYF. The entire variable domain, with the rest obtained from reference TRBV7-3 and TRBJ2-5, is as follows: GAGVSQTPSNKVTEKGKYVELRCDPISGHTALYWYRQSLGQGPEFLIYFQGTGAADDSGLPNDRFFAVRPEGSVSTLKIQRTERGDSAVYLCASSLNGDRETQYFGPGTRLLVL.

This chain's CDR3 is CASSFELAGETSFDEQFF. The CDR3 coding sequence is TGTGCCAGCAGTTTTGAACTAGCGGGAGAAACTTCCTTTGATGAGCAGTTCTTC. This chain joins TRBV2 and TRBJ2-1; TRBD2 matches at 11 bases. The V gene end was trimmed by 5 bases and the J gene end by 8 bases; junction bases not matched to a gene: 17. In germline, CDR1 is SNHLY, CDR2 FYNNEI. The CDR3 covers 18 residues.

V gene TRBV7-8 combines with J gene TRBJ2-5, with D unresolved. Germline lookup yields CDR1 SGHVS and CDR2 FQNEAQ. Trimming shortened V by 3 bases and J by 5 bases, and 13 bases separated the two germline ends. The CDR3 runs to 14 residues. The CDR3 coding sequence is TGTGCCAGCAGCTTTGGTGGTGGGCTGGAGACCCAGTACTTC. Protein product: CASSFGGGLETQYF.

J is TRBJ2-1 and V is TRBV5-1, with D uncertain. Germline CDR1 and CDR2: SGHRS and YFSETQ. The CDR3 is 13 residues long. Between the trimmed V and J ends, which lost 4 bases and 6 bases, there was a span of 11 bases. Here the CDR3 reads CASSLSGLNEQFF. CDR3 DNA: TGCGCCAGCAGCCTCAGTGGTCTCAATGAGCAGTTCTTC. Looking up the rest from reference TRBV5-1 and TRBJ2-1 gives the full variable domain: KAGVTQTPRYLIKTRGQQVTLSCSPISGHRSVSWYQQTPGQGLQFLFEYFSETQRNKGNFPGRFSGRQFSNSRSEMNVSTLELGDSALYLCASSLSGLNEQFFGPGTRLTVL.

The genes are TRBV2 and TRBJ2-7; weak D call: TRBD1 (6 bases). CDR3 size: 14 residues. V gave up 5 bases and J gave up 0 bases, with 11 bases separating them. The germline V gene encodes CDR1 SNHLY and CDR2 FYNNEI. The CDR3 DNA sequence: TGTGCCAGCAGTATGCAGGGGAGCTCCTACGAGCAGTACTTC. This encodes CASSMQGSSYEQYF. The full variable domain, rest sourced from reference TRBV2 and TRBJ2-7, is EPEVTQTPSHQVTQMGQEVILRCVPISNHLYFYWYRQILGQKVEFLVSFYNNEISEKSEIFDDQFSVERPDGSNFTLKIRSTKLEDSAMYFCASSMQGSSYEQYFGPGTRLTVT.

This chain uses TRBV18 with TRBJ2-1, with D maybe TRBD2 (6 bases). Trimming took 5 bases from V and 0 from J, leaving 20 bases between them. Germline loops: CDR1 KGHSH, CDR2 LQKENI. The length of the CDR3 is 18 residues. CDR3 nucleotide sequence: TGTGCCAGCTCATTTTGGTCCGGGGGACTGAGCTCCTACAATGAGCAGTTCTTC. It yields the protein CASSFWSGGLSSYNEQFF.

The sample holds one count of this clone. The V and J genes are TRBV6-1 and TRBJ1-4, with TRBD1 as a possible D gene (5 bases). CDR3 length equals 15 residues. Trimming shortened V by 4 bases and J by 8 bases, and 17 bases separated the two germline ends. CDR1 and CDR2 from the germline V gene are MNHNS and SASEGT. CDR3 DNA sequence: TGTGCCAGCAGTGGACGGGGGGATGGCGGGGAAAAACTGTTTTTT. Its protein product is CASSGRGDGGEKLFF.

The V gene is TRBV11-2, the J gene TRBJ2-7, with D maybe TRBD1 (5 bases). This CDR3 spans 15 amino acids. The germline gives CDR1 SGHAT, CDR2 FQNNGV. The V end lost 0 bases, the J end lost 3 bases, and 12 bases lay between the germline ends. As DNA, the CDR3 is TGTGCCAGCAGCTTAGAGGCAGGGAATGGCTACGAGCAGTACTTC. Protein product: CASSLEAGNGYEQYF.

The chain joins TRBV7-2 to TRBJ2-7; 10 bases fit TRBD2. V trimming: 7 bases; J trimming: 7 bases; junction bases outside the gene matches: 10. The CDR3 is 14 residues long. CDR1 is SGHTA, CDR2 FQGNSA, per germline. CDR3 sequence (DNA): TGTGCCAGCAACCCTAGCGGGAGTGTGGGGGAGCAGTACTTC. It encodes CASNPSGSVGEQYF. The variable domain in full, completed from reference TRBV7-2 and TRBJ2-7, reads GAGVSQSPSNKVTEKGKDVELRCDPISGHTALYWYRQSLGQGLEFLIYFQGNSAPDKSGLPSDRFSAERTGGSVSTLTIQRTQQEDSAVYLCASNPSGSVGEQYFGPGTRLTVT.

This chain connects TRBV27 to TRBJ1-1; TRBD1 might be the D (5 bases). The CDR3 loop spans 15 amino acids. The V end was cut by 4 bases, the J end by 4 bases, with 16 bases between. The germline V gene encodes CDR1 MNHEY and CDR2 SMNVEV (reference sequence). The chain's CDR3 is CASSSPLRGATEAFF. CDR3 nucleotides: TGTGCCAGCAGTTCTCCCTTAAGGGGTGCCACTGAAGCTTTCTTT.

V is TRBV29-1 and J is TRBJ2-7; 8 bases map to TRBD1. Per the germline V gene, CDR1 is SQVTM and CDR2 is ANQGSEA. The V gene end was trimmed by 5 bases and the J gene end by 5 bases; junction bases not matched to a gene: 11. The CDR3 runs 14 residues. The CDR3 DNA follows: TGCAGCGTTTTAGGACAGGGAGGAGCGGACGAGCAGTACTTC. Translated: CSVLGQGGADEQYF.

The chain links TRBV30 to TRBJ2-7; TRBD2 agrees at 9 bases. Losses at the gene ends were 6 bases for V and 7 bases for J; bases not matched to a gene: 10. This CDR3 has 13 residues. Per germline, CDR1 GTSNPN and CDR2 SVGIG (reference sequence). CDR3 in DNA: TGTGCCTGCGGTCTAGCGGGGACGGGGGAGCAGTACTTC. Translation gives CACGLAGTGEQYF.

J is TRBJ2-1 and V is TRBV6-1, with 14 bases aligning to TRBD2. Germline lookup yields CDR1 MNHNS and CDR2 SASEGT. V lost 4 bases and J lost 9; bases outside the gene matches: 8. The CDR3 is 16 amino acids. The CDR3: CASSGLGLAGVGEQFF. CDR3 coding DNA: TGTGCCAGCAGTGGTTTGGGACTAGCGGGAGTCGGTGAGCAGTTCTTC.

This clone was seen only once. The V and J genes are TRBV6-6 and TRBJ2-1; 9 positions agree with TRBD2. CDR1 is MNHNY and CDR2 is SVGAGI in the germline V gene (reference sequence). Trimming cost V 6 bases and J 7 bases; bases outside gene matches: 13. The length of the CDR3 is 16 residues. DNA of the CDR3: TGTGCCAGCAGCCTAAATATGGGACTAGCAGAAAATGAGCAGTTCTTC. As protein: CASSLNMGLAENEQFF.

This chain connects TRBV11-2 to TRBJ2-7; a possible D gene is TRBD2 (6 bases). Trimming removed 0 bases at V and 3 bases at J, with 15 bases between. The CDR3 is made up of 16 amino acids. Germline V CDR1 and CDR2: SGHAT, FQNNGV. DNA of the CDR3: TGTGCCAGCAGCTTAGAACCGCCGGGACTTAACTACGAGCAGTACTTC. This encodes CASSLEPPGLNYEQYF.

This clone came up a few times. The same CDR3 also results from other DNA sequences found in this sample. The genes are TRBV6-5 and TRBJ1-1, with D possibly TRBD1 on 5 matching bases. The V gene lost 4 bases and the J gene lost 5 bases, with 11 bases spanning the gap. The CDR3 extends over 13 amino acids. Looked up from germline, CDR1 is MNHEY and CDR2 is SVGAGI. CDR3 amino acids: CASSWDRGTEAFF. Written as DNA, the CDR3 is TGTGCCAGCAGTTGGGATAGGGGTACTGAAGCTTTCTTT.

This clone was observed a single time. As DNA, the CDR3 is TGTGCCAGCAGCCTCCCGGGACAGGGATCTGGAAACACCATATATTTT. Protein product: CASSLPGQGSGNTIYF. This sequence joins TRBV2 and TRBJ1-3; 9 bases match TRBD1. The CDR3 loop spans 16 amino acids. In germline, CDR1 is SNHLY, CDR2 FYNNEI. Germline trimming cut 6 bases from V and 1 base from J; bases unmatched to any gene: 7. The whole variable domain, remainder taken from reference TRBV2 and TRBJ1-3, is EPEVTQTPSHQVTQMGQEVILRCVPISNHLYFYWYRQILGQKVEFLVSFYNNEISEKSEIFDDQFSVERPDGSNFTLKIRSTKLEDSAMYFCASSLPGQGSGNTIYFGEGSWLTVV.

This clone was observed a few times. The rearrangement links TRBV27 to TRBJ1-2; D possibly corresponds to TRBD1 (5 bases). This CDR3 is 11 amino acids long. Trimming shortened V by 6 bases and J by 7 bases, and 9 bases separated the two germline ends. Germline values: CDR1 MNHEY, CDR2 SMNVEV (reference sequence). CDR3 DNA sequence: TGTGCCAGCAGCCAGGGAGGTGGCTACACCTTC. Translation gives CASSQGGGYTF.